This TCR beta chain was documented in a study of vaccination effects on CD4 cells after COVID-19. The wider study: Each participant received a vaccine that was either BNT162b2 or mRNA-1273, given as two doses.

Turning to this clone: Its antigen remains unknown.

Before sequencing took place, the ViraFEST assay used viral peptide pools to expand antigen-specific CD4+ T cells. When less than 12 days of culture had elapsed, CD4+ T cells were isolated. The person acquired a PCR-confirmed SARS-CoV-2 infection between March and December 2020. Half-medium exchanges with IL-2 medium took place on days 3 and 7. Assay used: immunoSEQ multiplex PCR; TCRdb lists only in-frame clones, some missing. The sample shows 25,000 to 35,000 clones, about 72% of them seen only once. Findings and limits, study-wide: Infection-derived and vaccine-derived clones contracted markedly late after vaccination.

The sequence derives from a human donor who had a prior SARS-CoV-2 infection. The material was CD4+ T cells from PBMCs cultured with a peptide pool, obtained before COVID-19 vaccination.

CDR3 in amino acids: CAWSVPTVTYEQYF. The DNA for the CDR3 is TGTGCCTGGAGCGTTCCGACAGTAACCTACGAGCAGTACTTC. The chain combines TRBV30 with TRBJ2-7, with D possibly TRBD1 on 5 matching bases. The length of the CDR3 is 14 residues. Per germline, CDR1 GTSNPN and CDR2 SVGIG (reference sequence). V shed 3 bases and J shed 2 bases, with 14 bases lying between them.